This TCR beta chain is from a study of OX40 agonist ivuxolimab in advanced cancers. In the study overall: Every 2 weeks, patients received ivuxolimab intravenously, dosed at 0.01 to 10 mg/kg. Three patients responded partially, comprising one with hepatocellular carcinoma and two with cutaneous melanoma. The eligibility criteria allowed prior anti-PD-1, anti-PD-L1 or anti-CTLA-4 therapy, and approximately 38% had some. The study's findings and limits: The average count of expanded clones was higher among CD8+ T cells than among CD4+.

With respect to this clone: The antigen is unknown.

The protocol was immunoSEQ multiplex PCR, while the TCRdb copy is restricted to in-frame clones and leaves out a portion. The data contain about 55,000 clones, around 85% of them singletons. Specimen: CD4+ or CD8+ T cells sorted from blood, collected in a trial of the OX40 agonist ivuxolimab. The receptor's source is an adult with an advanced solid tumor such as melanoma, head and neck, liver or kidney cancer.

DNA of the CDR3: TGTGCCAGCAGCGCCTCTTATGAGGGGGTCGGCTATGGCTACACCTTC. Protein: CASSASYEGVGYGYTF. The V gene is TRBV7-9, the J gene TRBJ1-2; a possible D gene is TRBD1 (6 bases). V was clipped by 5 bases and J by 4 bases, with 20 bases between them. The CDR3 extends over 16 amino acids. Germline loops: CDR1 SEHNR, CDR2 FQNEAQ (reference sequence).